Reported below is one TCR beta chain. What it binds is not known. The data are from a study of Tregs in tolerant kidney transplant recipients. Study outcomes and limitations: Biological reproducibility was not directly addressed, but technical replication error appeared minimal. Tregs expanded with activated donor B cells seemed most donor-specific.

Germline CDR1 MNHEY, CDR2 SVGAGI. CDR3 length: 15 amino acids. Trimming shortened V by 5 bases and J by 5 bases, and 16 bases separated the two germline ends. Clones were read by immunoSEQ multiplex PCR, and TCRdb kept only the in-frame ones, dropping some. The table has about 240,000 clones, about 80% seen once; the top ten hold 0.55% to 0.65%. Unstimulated Tregs (CD4+CD25+CD127-) and CD4+CD25- non-Tregs were sorted from PBMCs. The receptor was isolated from a human donor in good health. Sequencing was carried out using CD4+ T cells from blood. The chain joins TRBV6-5 to TRBJ2-1; D not certain. CDR3 coding DNA: TGTGCCAGCAGTAACGGCTTTGACTGGAACAATGAGCAGTTCTTC. Residues: CASSNGFDWNNEQFF.